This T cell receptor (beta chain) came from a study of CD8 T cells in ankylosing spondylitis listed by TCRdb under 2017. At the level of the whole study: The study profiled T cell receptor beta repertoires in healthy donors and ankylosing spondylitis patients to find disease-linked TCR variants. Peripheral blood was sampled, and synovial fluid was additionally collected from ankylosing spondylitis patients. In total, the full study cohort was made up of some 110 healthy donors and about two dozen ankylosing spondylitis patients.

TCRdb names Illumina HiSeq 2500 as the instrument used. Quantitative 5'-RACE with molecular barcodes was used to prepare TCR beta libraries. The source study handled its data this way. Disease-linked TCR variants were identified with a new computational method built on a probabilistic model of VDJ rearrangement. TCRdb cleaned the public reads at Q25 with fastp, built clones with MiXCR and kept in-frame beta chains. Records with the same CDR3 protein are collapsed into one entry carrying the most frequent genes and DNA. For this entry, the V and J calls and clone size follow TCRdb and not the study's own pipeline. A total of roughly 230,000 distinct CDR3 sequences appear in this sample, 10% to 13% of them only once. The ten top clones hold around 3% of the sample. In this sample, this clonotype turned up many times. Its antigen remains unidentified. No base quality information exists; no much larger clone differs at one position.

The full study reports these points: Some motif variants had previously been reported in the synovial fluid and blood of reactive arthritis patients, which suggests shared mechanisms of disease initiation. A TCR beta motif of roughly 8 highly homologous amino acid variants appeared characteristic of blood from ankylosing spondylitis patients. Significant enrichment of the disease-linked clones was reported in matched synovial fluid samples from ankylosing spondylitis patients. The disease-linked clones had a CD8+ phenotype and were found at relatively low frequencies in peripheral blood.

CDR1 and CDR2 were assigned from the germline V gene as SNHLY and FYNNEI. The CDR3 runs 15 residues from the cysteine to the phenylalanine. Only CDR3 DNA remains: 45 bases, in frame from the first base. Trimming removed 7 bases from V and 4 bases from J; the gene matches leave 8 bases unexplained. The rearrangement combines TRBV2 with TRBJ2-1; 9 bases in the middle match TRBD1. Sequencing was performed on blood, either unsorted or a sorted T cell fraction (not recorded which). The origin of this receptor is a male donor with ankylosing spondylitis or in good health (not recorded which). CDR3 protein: CASKADRGTYNEQFF. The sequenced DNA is TGTGCCAGCAAGGCTGACAGGGGGACGTACAATGAGCAGTTCTTC.